Detailed here is one TCR beta chain. This specimen comes from a study of blood T cell repertoires in COVID-19. Study context: The analysed material was cDNA or gDNA that came from T cells, B-cell-depleted T cells, or PBMCs.

Per the original data handling: Amplifying reference gene primers gave estimates of nucleated cell counts. Clones were read by immunoSEQ multiplex PCR, and TCRdb kept only the in-frame ones, dropping some. V and J calls and clone size follow that table, whereas D and trimming were derived from the DNA. Seen here are about 210,000 clones, just over 85% observed once, and the top ten hold 1.5%. The sample comprised peripheral blood. This TCR derives from a young man with active or convalescent COVID-19.

CDR3 coding DNA: TGTGCCAGCAGCTTAGTCGGGGCAGGGGCCAAAGGTGGCTACACCTTC. Translation: CASSLVGAGAKGGYTF. J is TRBJ1-2 and V is TRBV7-2; D is perhaps TRBD1 (6 bases). Per germline, CDR1 SGHTA and CDR2 FQGNSA. Trimming left V 1 base short and J 7 bases short, with 19 bases between. This CDR3 has 16 residues.